The 13 T cell receptor beta chains below come from one sample, sequenced in a study of early T cells in non-severe SARS-CoV-2 infection. TCRdb re-called the 5' RACE reads through MiXCR, storing one row per CDR3 protein. Among more than 55,000 distinct CDR3 sequences listed, 10% to 15% were seen once. Input material: whole blood. The receptors here all came from an adult who was a healthcare worker with PCR-confirmed SARS-CoV-2 infection or an uninfected control (not recorded which).

The CDR3 DNA is TGTGCCAGCTCACCCGGGACTTCCTACGAGCAGTACTTC. It translates to CASSPGTSYEQYF. The V call is TRBV18, the J call TRBJ2-7; tentatively, D is TRBD2 (6 bases). Germline CDR1 and CDR2: KGHSH and LQKENI. This CDR3 is built from 13 residues. Trimming removed 3 bases from V and 1 base from J, with 7 bases in between.

The rearrangement uses TRBV5-1 and TRBJ2-1; no reliable D call. This CDR3 has 13 residues. The germline CDR1 and CDR2 sequences are SGHRS and YFSETQ. Trimming removed 4 bases at V and 5 bases at J, with 10 bases between. The CDR3 spells CASSATLNNEQFF. The CDR3 DNA sequence: TGCGCCAGCAGCGCGACACTAAACAATGAGCAGTTCTTC.

This clonotype was observed a few times. V gene TRBV5-5 combines with J gene TRBJ2-3; 14 bases are shared with TRBD2. After removal of 4 bases from V and 2 bases from J, the junction contained 9 bases not matched to a gene. Per the germline V gene, CDR1 is SGHKS and CDR2 is YYEKEE (reference sequence). The length of the CDR3 is 18 residues. The CDR3, as DNA: TGTGCCAGCAGCAGCGGGACTAGCGGGGGCCAGCTCACAGATACGCAGTATTTT. Amino acids: CASSSGTSGGQLTDTQYF.

This clonotype was found many times. The genes are TRBV5-1 and TRBJ2-3; no clear D gene. The V end was cut by 1 base, the J end by 4 bases, with 13 bases between. The CDR3 length is 15 residues. Germline V lookup: CDR1 SGHRS, CDR2 YFSETQ. CDR3 sequence reads: CASSLRAVEPDTQYF. CDR3 coding DNA: TGCGCCAGCAGCTTGAGAGCCGTGGAGCCAGATACGCAGTATTTT.

This clonotype has a handful of counts. The rearrangement links TRBV19 to TRBJ2-1; D gene unclear. V shed 5 bases and J shed 4 bases, with 9 bases lying between them. The CDR3 contains 13 residues. The germline CDR1 and CDR2 sequences are LNHDA and SQIVND (reference sequence). CDR3 protein: CASSVDGYNEQFF. Here the CDR3 DNA reads TGTGCCAGTAGTGTCGACGGATACAATGAGCAGTTCTTC. The variable domain in full, with the rest retrieved from reference TRBV19 and TRBJ2-1, is DGGITQSPKYLFRKEGQNVTLSCEQNLNHDAMYWYRQDPGQGLRLIYYSQIVNDFQKGDIAEGYSVSREKKESFPLTVTSAQKNPTAFYLCASSVDGYNEQFFGPGTRLTVL.

The table lists this clonotype with many counts. The rearrangement links TRBV7-3 to TRBJ2-3, with TRBD2 identical over 11 bases. Per germline, CDR1 SGHTA and CDR2 FQGTGA. V shed 5 bases and J 2 bases; nucleotides not matched to a gene: 3. This CDR3 comprises 15 residues. The CDR3 here is CASSPTSGDTDTQYF. The CDR3 region has the DNA TGTGCCAGCAGCCCGACTAGCGGGGACACAGATACGCAGTATTTT.

V and J are TRBV7-8 and TRBJ2-1; 10 bases are a match to TRBD2. Germline V gives CDR1 SGHVS, CDR2 FQNEAQ. V was clipped by 1 base and J by 6 bases; unmatched bases: 6. The CDR3 spans 16 residues. In DNA, the CDR3 is TGTGCCAGCAGCTTAGAGCTAGCGGGGGCACTCAATGAGCAGTTCTTC. Protein: CASSLELAGALNEQFF.

The chain is built from TRBV7-6 and TRBJ2-6; TRBD2 matches 12 bases. V lost 4 bases, J lost 0 bases, and 4 bases stayed unmatched. Germline V gene lookup returns CDR1 SGHVS and CDR2 FNYEAQ. The length of the CDR3 is 18 residues. The CDR3 region has the DNA TGTGCCAGCAGCTCAGGACTAGCGGGGAGCTCTGGGGCCAACGTCCTGACTTTC. Translation: CASSSGLAGSSGANVLTF.

This clonotype was detected ten times or more. V usage is TRBV7-9 and J usage is TRBJ1-5; D is ambiguous. The CDR3 runs to 16 residues. Germline V gene data show CDR1 as SEHNR and CDR2 as FQNEAQ (reference sequence). V shed 2 bases and J shed 0 bases, with 11 bases lying between them. DNA for the CDR3: TGTGCCAGCAGCTTAAGTTCGGCGGATAGCAATCAGCCCCAGCATTTT. Residues: CASSLSSADSNQPQHF.

This clonotype was counted many times. The chain links TRBV29-1 to TRBJ2-1; 13 bases are shared with TRBD2. V dropped 7 bases and J dropped 9; count of bases not matched to a gene: 9. Germline CDR1 is SQVTM and CDR2 is ANQGSEA. CDR3 size: 14 residues. In DNA form, the CDR3 reads TGCAGCGCCACTACTAGCGGGGGGGGTGGTGAGCAGTTCTTC. Protein product: CSATTSGGGGEQFF.

There are a few counts of this clonotype. V is TRBV6-5 and J is TRBJ2-5; D possibly corresponds to TRBD1 (7 bases). This CDR3 is 14 amino acids long. The germline V gene encodes CDR1 MNHEY and CDR2 SVGAGI. The ends were cut back, 7 bases at V and 4 bases at J, with 16 bases in the middle. The CDR3 reads CASTGETGSETQYF. Written as DNA, the CDR3 is TGTGCCAGCACGGGGGAGACAGGGTCAGAGACCCAGTACTTC.

This chain connects TRBV6-6 to TRBJ2-5, with 8 bases fitting TRBD2. The ends lost 2 bases at V and 4 bases at J; junction bases unmatched: 0. The CDR3 consists of 13 residues. Germline CDR1 and CDR2: MNHNY and SVGAGI (reference sequence). CDR3: CASSYRGGETQYF. CDR3 sequence (DNA): TGTGCCAGCAGTTACCGGGGGGGAGAGACCCAGTACTTC.

This clonotype was seen repeatedly, ten times or more. The chain couples TRBV30 to TRBJ1-1; D gene uncertain. Germline V gene lookup returns CDR1 GTSNPN and CDR2 SVGIG (reference sequence). This CDR3 contains 13 residues. Trimming removed 7 bases at V and 0 bases at J, with 12 bases between. CDR3 DNA: TGTGCCTACGAAATTCGGGTGAACACTGAAGCTTTCTTT. It specifies CAYEIRVNTEAFF.